This passage covers 5 T cell receptor beta chains from one sample sequenced in a study of cytomegalovirus exposure and HLA in healthy donors. The PCR contained 60 Vbeta and 13 Jbeta primers. Sequenced by immunoSEQ multiplex PCR; TCRdb stores in-frame clones only, minus some. The sample lists under 200,000 clones; roughly two thirds were seen once. The material sequenced was PBMCs. These receptors were taken from a woman aged 25 to 45 in good health and CMV-seronegative.

The chain has TRBV5-6 and TRBJ2-5; 9 positions match TRBD2. Germline CDR1 reads SGHDT; CDR2 reads YYEEEE. V dropped 1 base and J dropped 5; count of bases not matched to a gene: 9. This CDR3 has 16 residues. Written as DNA, the CDR3 is TGTGCCAGCAGCTTGTCCGTAGCGGGGGTGGTTGAGACCCAGTACTTC. Protein: CASSLSVAGVVETQYF.

This clone was counted between two and nine times. CDR3: CSTYVSDSYEQYF. CDR3 nucleotide sequence: TGCAGCACCTACGTCTCTGATTCCTACGAGCAGTACTTC. The chain recombines TRBV29-1 with TRBJ2-7, with unresolved D. Germline V gives CDR1 SQVTM, CDR2 ANQGSEA. The CDR3 runs to 13 residues. The V end lost 8 bases, the J end lost 1 base, and 15 bases lay between the germline ends.

The chain links TRBV4-1 to TRBJ1-1, with D maybe TRBD1 (6 bases). This CDR3 is 17 amino acids long. V lost 1 base and J 1 base, leaving 16 bases between the germline ends. Germline V gene data show CDR1 as MGHRA and CDR2 as YSYEKL. CDR3 residues: CASSQGGPGGENTEAFF. Written as DNA, the CDR3 is TGCGCCAGCAGCCAAGGGGGGCCTGGGGGGGAGAACACTGAAGCTTTCTTT.

The rearrangement uses TRBV7-2 and TRBJ2-1; 8 nucleotides line up with TRBD2. V shed 4 bases and J 3 bases; nucleotides not matched to a gene: 11. The CDR3 sequence is 17 residues long. Germline CDR1 is SGHTA and CDR2 is FQGNSA. The CDR3 region has the DNA TGTGCCAGCAGCTGGGGGGGGGCTAGCGGGTTCTACAATGAGCAGTTCTTC. It is translated as CASSWGGASGFYNEQFF.

The rearrangement uses TRBV9 and TRBJ2-2, with 11 bases aligning to TRBD1. Unmatched junction bases numbered 5, after V lost 3 bases and J lost 4 bases. This CDR3 contains 16 residues. Per germline, CDR1 SGDLS and CDR2 YYNGEE. CDR3 sequence: CASSAGQGATTGELFF. DNA for the CDR3: TGTGCCAGCAGCGCCGGACAGGGGGCAACCACCGGGGAGCTGTTTTTT.